The 2 T cell receptor beta chains listed next were all sequenced from one sample in a study of cytomegalovirus exposure and HLA in healthy donors. The PCR made use of 60 Vbeta and 13 Jbeta primers. The table came from immunoSEQ multiplex PCR; TCRdb's copy has only in-frame clones and leaves some out. The sample lists about 130,000 clones, about 84% occurring once. The sequenced sample consisted of PBMCs. These receptors all come from a man aged 18 to 29 in good health and CMV-seropositive.

The V and J genes are TRBV2 and TRBJ1-1, with 10 bases aligning to TRBD1. V shed 6 bases and J 3 bases; nucleotides not matched to a gene: 1. Germline V gene data show CDR1 as SNHLY and CDR2 as FYNNEI. This CDR3 spans 13 amino acids. The CDR3: CASRDRGYTEAFF. The CDR3 bases are TGTGCCAGCAGGGACAGGGGGTACACTGAAGCTTTCTTT.

The chain recombines TRBV6-5 with TRBJ1-5, with a tentative D call TRBD1 (5 bases). Germline lookup yields CDR1 MNHEY and CDR2 SVGAGI. The germline V and J ends were trimmed by 5 bases and 7 bases, with 12 bases remaining between them. The CDR3 spans 13 residues. The CDR3 sequence: CASSEGETQPQHF. The CDR3 region has the DNA TGTGCCAGCAGTGAAGGGGAAACGCAGCCCCAGCATTTT.